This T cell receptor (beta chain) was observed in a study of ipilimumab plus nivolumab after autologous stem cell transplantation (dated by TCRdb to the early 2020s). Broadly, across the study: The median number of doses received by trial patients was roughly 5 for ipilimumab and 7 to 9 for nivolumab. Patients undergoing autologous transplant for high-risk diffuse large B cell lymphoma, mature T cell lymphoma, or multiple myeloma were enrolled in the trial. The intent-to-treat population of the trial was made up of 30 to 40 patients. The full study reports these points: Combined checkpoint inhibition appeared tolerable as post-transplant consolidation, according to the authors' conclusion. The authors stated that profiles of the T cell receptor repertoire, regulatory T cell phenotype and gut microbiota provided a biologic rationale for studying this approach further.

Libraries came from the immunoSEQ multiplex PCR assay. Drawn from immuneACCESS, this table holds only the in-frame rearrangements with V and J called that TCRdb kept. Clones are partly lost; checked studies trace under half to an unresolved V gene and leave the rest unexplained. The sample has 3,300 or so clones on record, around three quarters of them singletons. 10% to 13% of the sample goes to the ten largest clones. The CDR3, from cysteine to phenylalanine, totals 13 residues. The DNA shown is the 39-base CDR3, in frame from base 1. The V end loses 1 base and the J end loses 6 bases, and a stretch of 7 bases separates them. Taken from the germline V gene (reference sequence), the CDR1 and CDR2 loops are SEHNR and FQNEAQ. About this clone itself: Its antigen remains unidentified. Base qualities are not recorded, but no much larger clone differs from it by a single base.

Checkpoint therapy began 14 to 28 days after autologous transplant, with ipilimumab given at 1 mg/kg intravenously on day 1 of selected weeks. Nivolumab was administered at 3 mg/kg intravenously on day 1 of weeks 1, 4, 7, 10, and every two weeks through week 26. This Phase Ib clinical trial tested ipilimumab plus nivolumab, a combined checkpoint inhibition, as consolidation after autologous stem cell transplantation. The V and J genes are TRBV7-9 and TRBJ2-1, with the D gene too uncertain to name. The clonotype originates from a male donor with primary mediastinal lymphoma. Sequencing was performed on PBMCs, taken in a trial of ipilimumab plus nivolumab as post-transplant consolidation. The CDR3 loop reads CASSLEVGNEQFF. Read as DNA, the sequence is TGTGCCAGCAGCTTAGAAGTGGGCAATGAGCAGTTCTTC.